These 26 T cell receptor beta chains were sequenced from one sample in a study of blood T cell repertoires in COVID-19. The repertoire was sequenced with immunoSEQ multiplex PCR; TCRdb's copy has only in-frame clones and lacks some. The repertoire holds over 45,000 clones, around 84% seen once, with roughly 4.4% in the top ten. The sample taken for sequencing was peripheral blood. Source of these receptors: a man between 50 and 59 years old with active COVID-19.

The chain is built from TRBV19 and TRBJ2-5; no definite D call. CDR3 length: 13 amino acids. V gave up 6 bases and J gave up 2 bases, with 10 bases separating them. Germline V gene data show CDR1 as LNHDA and CDR2 as SQIVND (reference sequence). CDR3 amino acids: CASSLTNQETQYF. For the CDR3, the DNA is TGTGCCAGTAGCCTCACAAATCAAGAGACCCAGTACTTC.

This chain connects TRBV6-6 to TRBJ2-7, with 7 bases that match TRBD1. V dropped 4 bases and J dropped 3; count of bases not matched to a gene: 6. The CDR3 runs 14 residues. Germline values: CDR1 MNHNY, CDR2 SVGAGI (reference sequence). This chain's CDR3 is CASSSQRGLYEQYF. Here the CDR3 DNA reads TGTGCCAGCAGTTCGCAGAGGGGGCTCTACGAGCAGTACTTC.

The chain uses TRBV5-4 and TRBJ2-7; possibly TRBD1 for D (6 bases). V lost 4 bases, J lost 1 base, and 9 bases lay in between. There are 13 residues in the CDR3. Germline-derived CDR1 and CDR2 are SGHNT and YYREEE (reference sequence). The CDR3 sequence: CASSLTGSYEQYF. CDR3 in DNA: TGTGCCAGCAGCCTGACAGGATCCTACGAGCAGTACTTC.

This sequence joins TRBV28 and TRBJ2-1; 9 nucleotides match TRBD2. The CDR3 is made up of 18 amino acids. Germline values: CDR1 MDHEN, CDR2 SYDVKM. J gave up 3 bases and V 6 bases, and 15 bases lay outside the gene matches. The CDR3, as DNA: TGTGCCAGCAGCTACCCCTCGACTAGCGGAAATAACTACAATGAGCAGTTCTTC. Encoded protein: CASSYPSTSGNNYNEQFF. Supplemented by reference TRBV28 and TRBJ2-1, the full variable domain reads DVKVTQSSRYLVKRTGEKVFLECVQDMDHENMFWYRQDPGLGLRLIYFSYDVKMKEKGDIPEGYSVSREKKERFSLILESASTNQTSMYLCASSYPSTSGNNYNEQFFGPGTRLTVL.

The chain is built from TRBV5-1 and TRBJ1-1; D not certain. The germline CDR1 and CDR2 sequences are SGHRS and YFSETQ. V gave up 0 bases and J gave up 0 bases, with 9 bases separating them. The CDR3 spans 15 residues. CDR3: CASSLDRSLNTEAFF. The CDR3 coding sequence is TGCGCCAGCAGCTTGGATCGGAGCCTGAACACTGAAGCTTTCTTT.

The V and J genes are TRBV7-9 and TRBJ2-1, with D perhaps TRBD2 (6 bases). The CDR3 extends over 16 amino acids. Trimming took off 5 bases at V and 4 bases at J, with 18 bases between the two ends. Germline CDR1 is SEHNR and CDR2 is FQNEAQ (reference sequence). The DNA for the CDR3 is TGTGCCAGCAGCCCAGGCGATGTCGGGAGATACAATGAGCAGTTCTTC. Its translation is CASSPGDVGRYNEQFF.

This clone was observed a handful of times. This chain connects TRBV7-2 to TRBJ2-1; 11 bases are shared with TRBD2. The CDR3 covers 15 residues. CDR1 is SGHTA, CDR2 FQGNSA, per germline. J lost 4 bases, V lost 1 base, and 0 bases had no gene match. CDR3 residues: CASSLVAGGYNEQFF. As DNA, the CDR3 is TGTGCCAGCAGCTTAGTAGCGGGGGGGTACAATGAGCAGTTCTTC.

The chain uses TRBV6-5 and TRBJ1-2, with D maybe TRBD1 (5 bases). This CDR3 spans 15 amino acids. Germline values: CDR1 MNHEY, CDR2 SVGAGI. Trimming took 6 bases from V and 8 from J, leaving 22 bases between them. The CDR3 nucleotides are TGTGCCAGCAGCCCAAGTTTATCGGGGGGAAGCGGCTACACCTTC. It is translated as CASSPSLSGGSGYTF.

The rearrangement joins TRBV5-1 to TRBJ2-7; D is ambiguous. Germline loops: CDR1 SGHRS, CDR2 YFSETQ. V dropped 0 bases and J dropped 2 bases, with 9 bases sitting between them. The CDR3 loop spans 14 amino acids. CDR3 nucleotide sequence: TGCGCCAGCAGCTTGGTTGGCAGAACCTACGAGCAGTACTTC. This translates into CASSLVGRTYEQYF. The variable domain in full, completed from reference TRBV5-1 and TRBJ2-7, reads KAGVTQTPRYLIKTRGQQVTLSCSPISGHRSVSWYQQTPGQGLQFLFEYFSETQRNKGNFPGRFSGRQFSNSRSEMNVSTLELGDSALYLCASSLVGRTYEQYFGPGTRLTVT.

The gene calls are TRBV28 and TRBJ2-3, with TRBD2 matching 9 bases. The CDR3 consists of 13 residues. The junction had 4 bases not matched to a gene; V was cut back by 7 bases and J by 5 bases. Germline V gene sequence: CDR1 MDHEN, CDR2 SYDVKM. CDR3 nucleotides: TGTGCCAGCATAGCGGGGGAGGAAGATACGCAGTATTTT. Its translation is CASIAGEEDTQYF.

This clone was recorded only once. The chain is built from TRBV7-9 and TRBJ2-1, with 8 bases aligning to TRBD2. Germline V lookup: CDR1 SEHNR, CDR2 FQNEAQ (reference sequence). After removal of 4 bases from V and 8 bases from J, the junction contained 10 bases not matched to a gene. The CDR3 covers 15 residues. Written as DNA, the CDR3 is TGTGCCAGCAGCTCGACTAGCGATTTTAACGATGAGCAGTTCTTC. Encoded protein: CASSSTSDFNDEQFF.

Remarks on this clone: The sample contains more than one DNA sequence encoding this CDR3. The rearrangement uses TRBV18 and TRBJ1-2, with a weak D call TRBD1 (6 bases). The V gene's germline CDR1 is KGHSH and CDR2 LQKENI. The V and J ends lost 4 bases and 0 bases respectively, with 9 bases between them. The CDR3 is 14 amino acids. The CDR3 nucleotides are TGTGCCAGCTCACGGGACACGGCTAACTATGGCTACACCTTC. Residues: CASSRDTANYGYTF.

In DNA form, the CDR3 reads TGTGCCAGCAGCCAGGCCCCAGAGACCCAGTACTTC. Amino acid sequence: CASSQAPETQYF. The V call is TRBV6-5, the J call TRBJ2-5; D unresolved. The germline V gene has CDR1 MNHEY and CDR2 SVGAGI. This CDR3 contains 12 residues. V was shortened by 6 bases and J by 4 bases, with 9 bases between the two germline ends.

V usage is TRBV9 and J usage is TRBJ1-2; D might be TRBD1 (6 bases). Trimming pared 0 bases from V and 2 bases from J, leaving 11 bases between. The CDR3 consists of 15 residues. In germline, CDR1 is SGDLS, CDR2 YYNGEE. CDR3 in amino acids: CASSVVPGENYGYTF. The CDR3, as DNA: TGTGCCAGCAGCGTAGTTCCAGGGGAGAACTATGGCTACACCTTC.

The chain recombines TRBV6-5 with TRBJ2-5; the D gene is possibly TRBD1 (6 bases). Germline V gene sequence: CDR1 MNHEY, CDR2 SVGAGI. V lost 5 bases to trimming and J lost 5 bases, with 18 bases between them. The CDR3 consists of 15 residues. Written as DNA, the CDR3 is TGTGCCAGCAGTCGAGGACAGACCTTAGGGGAGACCCAGTACTTC. Protein product: CASSRGQTLGETQYF.

The gene calls are TRBV7-8 and TRBJ1-4; no clear D gene. Trimming cost V 3 bases and J 3 bases, with 8 bases left between them. The CDR3 is 14 amino acids. The germline CDR1 and CDR2 sequences are SGHVS and FQNEAQ. The CDR3 loop is CASSFGGPNEKLFF. The CDR3 bases are TGTGCCAGCAGCTTCGGAGGGCCTAATGAAAAACTGTTTTTT.

This rearrangement joins TRBV24-1 to TRBJ2-1; 8 bases match TRBD2. V lost 9 bases to trimming and J lost 9 bases; unmatched junction nucleotides: 12. Germline V gene lookup returns CDR1 KGHDR and CDR2 SFDVKD. The CDR3 totals 14 residues. CDR3 coding DNA: TGTGCCACCGTTCGAAGCGGGGGTTCTGGTGAGCAGTTCTTC. Protein: CATVRSGGSGEQFF.

This chain links TRBV5-5 with TRBJ2-5; maybe TRBD1 (6 bases). The germline V and J ends were trimmed by 1 base and 4 bases, with 20 bases remaining between them. The CDR3 contains 17 residues. The germline V gene encodes CDR1 SGHKS and CDR2 YYEKEE (reference sequence). As DNA, the CDR3 is TGTGCCAGCAGCTTGAGGGGGTTTGTGGGCCTCGGAGAGACCCAGTACTTC. As protein: CASSLRGFVGLGETQYF. Full variable domain (rest looked up from reference TRBV5-5 and TRBJ2-5): DAGVTQSPTHLIKTRGQQVTLRCSPISGHKSVSWYQQVLGQGPQFIFQYYEKEERGRGNFPDRFSARQFPNYSSELNVNALLLGDSALYLCASSLRGFVGLGETQYFGPGTRLLVL.

V is TRBV19 and J is TRBJ2-5, with D perhaps matching TRBD1 (6 bases). CDR3 length equals 13 residues. The V and J ends lost 6 bases and 4 bases respectively, with 12 bases between them. CDR1 and CDR2 from the germline V gene are LNHDA and SQIVND (reference sequence). The CDR3 nucleotides read TGTGCCAGTAGCACAGGGAATGCAGAGACCCAGTACTTC. Its translation is CASSTGNAETQYF.

The DNA for the CDR3 is TGTGCCAGCAGTTCCGCAGGGACATTGAACACCGGGGAGCTGTTTTTT. Amino acids: CASSSAGTLNTGELFF. The chain recombines TRBV25-1 with TRBJ2-2, with D tentatively TRBD1 (6 bases). Looked up from germline, CDR1 is MGHDK and CDR2 is SYGVNS. Deletions cut 5 bases from V and 1 base from J, with 14 bases between. CDR3 size: 16 residues.

The V and J genes are TRBV5-1 and TRBJ2-2; 8 nucleotides line up with TRBD1. V was pared by 6 bases and J by 4 bases, with 8 bases of the junction left unmatched. Germline CDR1 SGHRS, CDR2 YFSETQ. There are 15 residues in the CDR3. Written as DNA, the CDR3 is TGCGCCAGCACCCGGACAGGGAGTGGCACCGGGGAGCTGTTTTTT. Protein: CASTRTGSGTGELFF.

The chain carries TRBV2 and TRBJ2-1, with D possibly matching TRBD1 (6 bases). Germline lookup yields CDR1 SNHLY and CDR2 FYNNEI. V was trimmed by 11 bases and J by 8 bases, leaving 16 bases between them. The CDR3 contains 12 residues. The CDR3 here is CAGGDRRDEQFF. The CDR3 region has the DNA TGTGCCGGGGGCGACCGACGGGATGAGCAGTTCTTC.

This sequence joins TRBV5-4 and TRBJ2-1; the D is unclear. V lost 2 bases, J lost 3 bases, and 9 bases lay in between. Germline CDR1 and CDR2: SGHNT and YYREEE (reference sequence). The CDR3 extends over 14 amino acids. The CDR3 loop is CASSFPGGYNEQFF. CDR3 nucleotides: TGTGCCAGCAGCTTTCCCGGCGGCTACAATGAGCAGTTCTTC.

The V and J genes are TRBV5-5 and TRBJ2-2, with 8 bases that match TRBD1. CDR3 length: 17 amino acids. Looked up from germline, CDR1 is SGHKS and CDR2 is YYEKEE (reference sequence). The V gene end was trimmed by 0 bases and the J gene end by 3 bases; junction bases not matched to a gene: 7. The CDR3 sequence: CASSLAPQGADTGELFF. CDR3 nucleotides: TGTGCCAGCAGCTTGGCACCCCAGGGGGCCGACACCGGGGAGCTGTTTTTT.

The chain carries TRBV2 and TRBJ2-6, with D unclear. The CDR3 is 14 residues long. Germline CDR1 reads SNHLY; CDR2 reads FYNNEI. The ends were cut back, 4 bases at V and 2 bases at J, with 6 bases in the middle. CDR3 amino acids: CASSARAGANVLTF. The DNA of the CDR3 is TGTGCCAGCAGTGCCCGAGCTGGGGCCAACGTCCTGACTTTC.

The chain joins TRBV7-2 to TRBJ1-6; 7 nucleotides agree with TRBD1. Germline values: CDR1 SGHTA, CDR2 FQGNSA. The CDR3 has 15 residues. V shed 2 bases, J shed 8 bases, and the junction held 6 bases outside the gene matches. The CDR3 DNA is TGTGCCAGCAGCTTACGTCGACAGGGCGATTCACCCCTCCACTTT. It encodes CASSLRRQGDSPLHF.